This T cell receptor beta chain is drawn from a study of T-cell memory formation after mild COVID-19. From the 5' RACE reads, TCRdb called clonotypes with MiXCR, one entry per CDR3 protein. This table has about 190,000 distinct CDR3 sequences, about 18% appearing once. About this clonotype: Its specificity is not known.

Study-wide points: CD4+ contracting clones lay mainly in CM and EM, CD8+ ones in EMRA.

V was pared by 5 bases and J by 9 bases, with 20 bases between. The CDR3 extends over 15 amino acids. The germline V gene has CDR1 SEHNR and CDR2 FQNEAQ (reference sequence). Source material: PBMCs or a T cell subset sorted from them (not recorded which). The clonotype was recovered from an adult woman who had mild COVID-19 (a few samples of this study predate the infection). Cell type and time point are not known. The V and J genes are TRBV7-9 and TRBJ2-1; D not certain. The CDR3 DNA follows: TGTGCCAGCAGCCCAATGTCCACGTCGATCGGTGAGCAGTTCTTC. Its translation: CASSPMSTSIGEQFF.